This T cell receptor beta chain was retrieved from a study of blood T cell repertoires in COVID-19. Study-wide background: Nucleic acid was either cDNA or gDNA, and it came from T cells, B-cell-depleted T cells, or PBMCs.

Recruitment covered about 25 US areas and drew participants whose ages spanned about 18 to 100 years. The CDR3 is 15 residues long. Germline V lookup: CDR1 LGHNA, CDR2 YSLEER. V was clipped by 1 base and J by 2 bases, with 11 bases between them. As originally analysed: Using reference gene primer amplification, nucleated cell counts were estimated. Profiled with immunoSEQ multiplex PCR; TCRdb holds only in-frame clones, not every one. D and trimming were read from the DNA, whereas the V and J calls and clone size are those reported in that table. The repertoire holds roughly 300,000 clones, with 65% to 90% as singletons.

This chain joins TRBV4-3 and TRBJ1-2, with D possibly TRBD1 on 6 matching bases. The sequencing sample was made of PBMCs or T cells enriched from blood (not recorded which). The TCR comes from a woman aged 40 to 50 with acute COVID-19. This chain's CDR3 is CASSQGRGSNYGYTF. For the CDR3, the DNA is TGCGCCAGCAGCCAAGGCAGGGGTTCAAACTATGGCTACACCTTC.